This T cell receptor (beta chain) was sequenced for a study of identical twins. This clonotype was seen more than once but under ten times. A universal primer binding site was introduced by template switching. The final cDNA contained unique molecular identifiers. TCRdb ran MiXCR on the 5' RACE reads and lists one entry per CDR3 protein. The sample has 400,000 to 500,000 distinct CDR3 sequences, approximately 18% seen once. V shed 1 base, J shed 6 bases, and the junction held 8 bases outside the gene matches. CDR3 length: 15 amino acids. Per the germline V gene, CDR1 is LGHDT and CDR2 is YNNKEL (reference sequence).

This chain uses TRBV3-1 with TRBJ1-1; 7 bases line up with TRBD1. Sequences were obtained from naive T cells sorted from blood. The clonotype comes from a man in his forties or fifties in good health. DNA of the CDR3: TGTGCCAGCAGCCAAGTGCCGGACAGGTCTCCTGAAGCTTTCTTT. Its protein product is CASSQVPDRSPEAFF.